This T cell receptor beta chain was sequenced for a study of blood T cell repertoires in COVID-19. Study summary: Specimens from acute and convalescent COVID-19 originated in the United States, Italy and Spain. T cells, B-cell-depleted T cells, or PBMCs provided the cDNA or gDNA that served as material.

This clone has a single count. The CDR3 length is 17 residues. V was pared by 5 bases and J by 6 bases, with 14 bases of the junction left unmatched. Germline V gene sequence: CDR1 SGHVS, CDR2 FNYEAQ. Original data processing: Nucleated cell number was recorded as an estimate derived from reference gene primer amplification. Sequencing was performed with immunoSEQ multiplex PCR; in TCRdb, only in-frame clones are kept and a portion is missing. For V, J and clone size, that table is used; D and trimming come from the DNA. The sample consists of approximately 140,000 clones, 84% of them appearing once. V gene TRBV7-6 combines with J gene TRBJ2-2, with 8 bases aligning to TRBD2. The receptor's source is a woman of 80 years or more with acute or convalescent COVID-19. Input material: peripheral blood. The CDR3 protein is CASSLGPGLDMAGELFF. The CDR3 nucleotides are TGTGCCAGCAGCCTAGGTCCGGGACTAGACATGGCCGGGGAGCTGTTTTTT.